These 13 T cell receptor beta chains were all obtained from the same sample, sequenced in a study of beta chain features in type 1 diabetes. Reverse transcription of all isolated RNA meant that expressed TCRB transcripts were sequenced. Libraries were prepared by immunoSEQ multiplex PCR; TCRdb keeps only in-frame clonotypes and omits some of them. The data show 240,000 or so clones, more than 65% seen once. Material: naive CD4+ T cells from blood. The receptors originated from a man aged 25-45 years in good health.

The chain combines TRBV21-1 with TRBJ2-4. TRBV21-1 is assigned pseudogene status. The CDR3 sequence is 15 residues long. CDR3 nucleotides: TGTGCCAGCGGCAGACGGAAACTAGCCAAAAACATTCAGTACTTC. As protein: CASGRRKLAKNIQYF.

Comment on this clone: The sample has other DNA sequences that encode this CDR3 too. The J gene is TRBJ2-1, the V gene TRBV9, with a possible D match to TRBD1 (6 bases). CDR3 length: 15 amino acids. The V end was cut by 0 bases, the J end by 4 bases, with 11 bases between. Germline V lookup: CDR1 SGDLS, CDR2 YYNGEE. CDR3 in DNA: TGTGCCAGCAGCGTAGTGGGGACACCTTACAATGAGCAGTTCTTC. It specifies CASSVVGTPYNEQFF. Using reference TRBV9 and TRBJ2-1 for the parts outside the CDR3, the full variable domain is DSGVTQTPKHLITATGQRVTLRCSPRSGDLSVYWYQQSLDQGLQFLIQYYNGEERAKGNILERFSAQQFPDLHSELNLSSLELGDSALYFCASSVVGTPYNEQFFGPGTRLTVL.

J is TRBJ2-7 and V is TRBV29-1; D gene unclear. This CDR3 is built from 12 residues. Germline CDR1 SQVTM, CDR2 ANQGSEA. Deletions cut 7 bases from V and 1 base from J, with 11 bases between. The CDR3: CSAQERSYEQYF. CDR3 DNA sequence: TGCAGCGCTCAGGAGAGATCCTACGAGCAGTACTTC.

J is TRBJ2-5 and V is TRBV29-1; D not resolved. The ends were cut back, 6 bases at V and 5 bases at J, with 16 bases in the middle. The CDR3 contains 13 residues. CDR1 is SQVTM, CDR2 ANQGSEA, per germline. The CDR3: CSVRPPVEETQYF. DNA for the CDR3: TGCAGCGTGCGTCCCCCCGTTGAGGAGACCCAGTACTTC.

The chain recombines TRBV29-1 with TRBJ1-1; 8 bases line up with TRBD1. The J segment lost 7 bases and the V segment lost 7 bases, leaving 8 bases of the junction unmatched. CDR3 size: 12 residues. CDR1 SQVTM and CDR2 ANQGSEA come from the germline V gene. The CDR3 loop reads CSGSDRVGEAFF. CDR3 nucleotides: TGCAGCGGATCGGACAGGGTGGGTGAAGCTTTCTTT.

The chain links TRBV5-4 to TRBJ2-1; 10 bases line up with TRBD1. With V trimmed by 4 bases and J by 8 bases, 18 bases remained unmatched. Per germline, CDR1 SGHNT and CDR2 YYREEE (reference sequence). CDR3 size: 18 residues. The CDR3 is CASSPRGPGQGERDEQFF. CDR3 coding DNA: TGTGCCAGCAGCCCACGGGGCCCAGGACAGGGGGAAAGGGATGAGCAGTTCTTC.

This clone showed up just a few times. J is TRBJ2-5 and V is TRBV5-6; weak D call: TRBD2 (6 bases). Germline CDR1 SGHDT, CDR2 YYEEEE. Trimming removed 1 base at V and 5 bases at J, with 9 bases between. There are 13 residues in the CDR3. Written as DNA, the CDR3 is TGTGCCAGCAGCTTGTACCGGGAGGAGACCCAGTACTTC. Its translation is CASSLYREETQYF.

This chain uses TRBV19 with TRBJ2-1; D call uncertain. CDR3 length equals 13 residues. Germline V lookup: CDR1 LNHDA, CDR2 SQIVND (reference sequence). Trimming left V 7 bases short and J 0 bases short, with 7 bases between. The DNA of the CDR3 is TGTGCCAGTATGATGAGCTCCTACAATGAGCAGTTCTTC. This encodes CASMMSSYNEQFF.

V gene TRBV2 combines with J gene TRBJ1-5, with 8 bases matching TRBD1. The germline CDR1 and CDR2 sequences are SNHLY and FYNNEI. V shed 4 bases and J 6 bases; nucleotides not matched to a gene: 5. The CDR3 covers 14 residues. The CDR3: CASSVGQGGQPQHF. CDR3 nucleotide sequence: TGTGCCAGCAGTGTCGGACAGGGAGGTCAGCCCCAGCATTTT.

This chain links TRBV9 with TRBJ2-3; D gene ambiguous. V was cut by 0 bases and J by 2 bases, with 13 bases left in between. In germline, CDR1 is SGDLS, CDR2 YYNGEE. This CDR3 comprises 16 residues. CDR3 bases: TGTGCCAGCAGCGTAGCTCAAGCGATCCCCACAGATACGCAGTATTTT. This gives the protein CASSVAQAIPTDTQYF. The whole variable domain, filled in from reference TRBV9 and TRBJ2-3, reads DSGVTQTPKHLITATGQRVTLRCSPRSGDLSVYWYQQSLDQGLQFLIQYYNGEERAKGNILERFSAQQFPDLHSELNLSSLELGDSALYFCASSVAQAIPTDTQYFGPGTRLTVL.

The CDR3 loop reads CASSQRQGGDGYTF. DNA of the CDR3: TGTGCCAGCAGCCAACGACAGGGTGGGGATGGCTACACCTTC. The chain carries TRBV14 and TRBJ1-2; TRBD1 matches 7 bases. V shed 2 bases and J 6 bases; nucleotides not matched to a gene: 6. CDR1 is SGHDN and CDR2 is FVKESK in the germline V gene. CDR3 length: 14 amino acids.

The table lists this clone with a few counts. The rearrangement joins TRBV15 to TRBJ2-3; 10 nucleotides align to TRBD2. This CDR3 spans 14 amino acids. V trimming: 1 base; J trimming: 6 bases; junction bases outside the gene matches: 1. Looked up from germline, CDR1 is LNHNV and CDR2 is YYDKDF (reference sequence). The CDR3 sequence is CATSRGSGRDTQYF. CDR3 bases: TGTGCCACCAGCAGAGGTAGCGGGAGGGATACGCAGTATTTT.

The V and J genes are TRBV30 and TRBJ2-6, with no clear D. Trimming took 2 bases from V and 0 from J, leaving 5 bases between them. CDR1 and CDR2 from the germline V gene are GTSNPN and SVGIG (reference sequence). The length of the CDR3 is 14 residues. CDR3 loop: CAWSLVSGANVLTF. The CDR3 coding sequence is TGTGCCTGGAGTCTCGTCTCTGGGGCCAACGTCCTGACTTTC.